Sequencing of this T cell receptor beta chain was carried out in a study of blood T cell repertoires in COVID-19. Overall study: Acute and convalescent COVID-19 samples came from the United States, Italy and Spain. Nucleic acid was either cDNA or gDNA, and it came from T cells, B-cell-depleted T cells, or PBMCs.

V lost 5 bases and J lost 6; bases outside the gene matches: 3. The CDR3 extends over 13 amino acids. From germline, CDR1 is SEHNR and CDR2 FQNEAQ (reference sequence). Source study methods: It was from reference gene primer amplification that nucleated cell counts were estimated. This table comes from immunoSEQ multiplex PCR, and its TCRdb copy is limited to in-frame clones, with some not included. V, J and clone size were drawn from that table, and D and trimming were deduced from the DNA. Of some 73,000 clones in the sample, about nine tenths were seen once. This receptor was taken from an older woman with acute or convalescent COVID-19. Specimen: peripheral blood. This rearrangement joins TRBV7-9 to TRBJ2-2; 7 bases fit TRBD1. CDR3 loop: CASSQTGPGELFF. As DNA, the CDR3 is TGTGCCAGCAGCCAGACAGGGCCCGGGGAGCTGTTTTTT.